This entry features one T cell receptor (beta chain) sequence. Its specificity is unknown. The record originates from a study of T cell repertoires in cytomegalovirus infection. Overall study findings and caveats: The study identified carriers of CMV plus the relevant HLA from cumulative public TCR beta family frequency.

This CDR3 has 15 amino acids. In germline, CDR1 is LNHDA, CDR2 SQIVND (reference sequence). Trimming removed 3 bases from V and 3 bases from J, with 14 bases in between. TCRdb recomputed calls from the reads with MiXCR, one row per CDR3 protein. The sample carries some 600,000 distinct CDR3 sequences, more than 20% recorded once. Sequenced: CD8+ T cells from PBMCs. This sequence was found in a human donor in good health (CMV status not recorded). Some clones in this sample may be carry-over from other donors' samples. The chain recombines TRBV19 with TRBJ1-1; D is unclear. The CDR3 spells CASSISAGGDTEAFF. The CDR3 nucleotides are TGTGCCAGTAGTATTTCTGCAGGCGGGGACACTGAAGCTTTCTTT.